Each of the 19 T cell receptor beta chains below was sequenced from the same sample in a study of blood T cell repertoires in COVID-19. Repertoires were generated with immunoSEQ multiplex PCR, while TCRdb's copy carries only in-frame clones and drops some. The top ten hold roughly 3% of the sample, which has approximately 240,000 clones, 75% to 90% seen once. What was sequenced was peripheral blood. These receptors were collected from a woman under 40 who had recovered from COVID-19.

This clone was recorded once. The chain has TRBV2 and TRBJ2-5, with 8 bases matching TRBD1. The V segment lost 10 bases and the J segment 5 bases; nucleotides outside the gene matches: 6. The CDR3 sequence is 12 residues long. Germline-derived CDR1 and CDR2 are SNHLY and FYNNEI. The CDR3 loop reads CAMQGAGETQYF. CDR3 DNA: TGTGCCATGCAGGGGGCCGGGGAGACCCAGTACTTC.

The rearrangement links TRBV30 to TRBJ1-3, with no clear D. CDR3 length: 12 amino acids. V lost 3 bases, J lost 1 base, and 4 bases lay in between. Germline V gene sequence: CDR1 GTSNPN, CDR2 SVGIG (reference sequence). Written as DNA, the CDR3 is TGTGCCTGGAGCCTTTCTGGAAACACCATATATTTT. This translates into CAWSLSGNTIYF.

The chain joins TRBV7-6 to TRBJ2-3, with TRBD2 identical over 8 bases. V lost 3 bases to trimming and J lost 2 bases; unmatched junction nucleotides: 7. Germline V gene data show CDR1 as SGHVS and CDR2 as FNYEAQ. This CDR3 spans 16 amino acids. The CDR3 coding sequence is TGTGCCAGCAGCTTCCCAAGCGGGGGTGCCACAGATACGCAGTATTTT. As protein: CASSFPSGGATDTQYF.

The chain employs TRBV14 and TRBJ2-1; 7 bases align to TRBD2. CDR3 length: 14 amino acids. V shed 8 bases, J shed 2 bases, and the junction held 6 bases outside the gene matches. CDR1 and CDR2 from the germline V gene are SGHDN and FVKESK. Here the CDR3 reads CASQRGGTYNEQFF. For the CDR3, the DNA is TGTGCCAGCCAGCGGGGTGGCACCTACAATGAGCAGTTCTTC.

This chain uses TRBV7-9 with TRBJ1-6, with TRBD1 identical over 9 bases. The CDR3 extends over 15 amino acids. J lost 9 bases, V lost 1 base, and 4 bases had no gene match. Germline CDR1 and CDR2: SEHNR and FQNEAQ (reference sequence). For the CDR3, the DNA is TGTGCCAGCAGCTTAGTTGGACAGGGGTTTTCACCCCTCCACTTT. Its translation: CASSLVGQGFSPLHF.

The chain carries TRBV5-1 and TRBJ2-1; 9 bases align to TRBD1. The CDR3 contains 15 residues. With 3 bases clipped from V and 4 bases from J, the junction kept 5 bases outside the gene matches. Germline lookup yields CDR1 SGHRS and CDR2 YFSETQ. CDR3 sequence (DNA): TGCGCCAGCAGCTCGACAGGGGGAAGATACAATGAGCAGTTCTTC. This translates into CASSSTGGRYNEQFF.

Written as DNA, the CDR3 is TGTGCCAGCAGTTACTCGATGAGCGGGGGAGGGGAGACCCAGTACTTC. Residues: CASSYSMSGGGETQYF. V usage is TRBV6-6 and J usage is TRBJ2-5, with 8 positions matching TRBD2. CDR1 and CDR2 (germline): MNHNY, SVGAGI (reference sequence). V dropped 0 bases and J dropped 5; count of bases not matched to a gene: 8. This CDR3 has 16 residues.

V and J are TRBV19 and TRBJ2-2, with 7 nucleotides matching TRBD1. The CDR3 is 16 residues long. V lost 3 bases and J lost 7; bases outside the gene matches: 11. Germline V lookup: CDR1 LNHDA, CDR2 SQIVND (reference sequence). In DNA form, the CDR3 reads TGTGCCAGTAGTATCGTTTCAGGGGGTTACGGCGGGGAGCTGTTTTTT. It encodes CASSIVSGGYGGELFF.

V gene TRBV28 combines with J gene TRBJ2-1; D is ambiguous. This CDR3 has 14 amino acids. The V end was cut by 4 bases, the J end by 0 bases, with 7 bases between. Germline CDR1 MDHEN, CDR2 SYDVKM. The CDR3 DNA sequence: TGTGCCAGCAGTTCGGTTGGCTCCTACAATGAGCAGTTCTTC. It codes for CASSSVGSYNEQFF. The full variable domain, with the rest looked up from reference TRBV28 and TRBJ2-1, is DVKVTQSSRYLVKRTGEKVFLECVQDMDHENMFWYRQDPGLGLRLIYFSYDVKMKEKGDIPEGYSVSREKKERFSLILESASTNQTSMYLCASSSVGSYNEQFFGPGTRLTVL.

The J gene is TRBJ2-7, the V gene TRBV12-2; the table's D call, TRBD1, was not checked against the DNA. TRBV12-2 is a recognized pseudogene. This CDR3 contains 16 residues. CDR3 bases: TGTGCAAGTCGCTTAGAAGGCACCCTCAGGTTAGTCGAGCAGTACTTC. This codes for CASRLEGTLRLVEQYF.

This rearrangement joins TRBV9 to TRBJ2-3; D is unresolved. The V and J ends lost 1 base and 3 bases respectively, with 6 bases between them. Germline V CDR1 and CDR2: SGDLS, YYNGEE. The CDR3 has 13 amino acids. CDR3 nucleotide sequence: TGTGCCAGCAGCGTATCAGATACAGATACGCAGTATTTT. Amino acid sequence: CASSVSDTDTQYF.

This rearrangement joins TRBV10-3 to TRBJ1-2, with D possibly TRBD1 on 6 matching bases. Germline CDR1 ENHRY, CDR2 SYGVKD. CDR3 length equals 16 residues. Trimming removed 3 bases from V and 0 bases from J, with 14 bases in between. The CDR3 protein is CAISDQGQTANYGYTF. CDR3 DNA: TGTGCCATCAGTGATCAGGGGCAGACAGCTAACTATGGCTACACCTTC.

V is TRBV7-9 and J is TRBJ2-1; 10 positions agree with TRBD2. CDR3 length: 16 amino acids. The V and J ends lost 6 bases and 3 bases, in that order; junction bases with no gene match: 8. CDR1 is SEHNR, CDR2 FQNEAQ, per germline (reference sequence). DNA of the CDR3: TGTGCCAGCAGTCCGAGCGGGGGGGAGTTCTACAATGAGCAGTTCTTC. Translating gives CASSPSGGEFYNEQFF.

The chain links TRBV29-1 to TRBJ1-1, with unresolved D. Trimming took off 4 bases at V and 0 bases at J, with 12 bases between the two ends. From germline, CDR1 is SQVTM and CDR2 ANQGSEA. The CDR3 extends over 14 amino acids. The CDR3 loop is CSVVYGSLNTEAFF. In DNA form, the CDR3 reads TGCAGCGTTGTCTACGGGAGTCTGAACACTGAAGCTTTCTTT.

This clone was observed a few times. In DNA, the CDR3 is TGTGCCAGCAGCTTGGATCTAAACACTGAAGCTTTCTTT. Amino acids: CASSLDLNTEAFF. The chain recombines TRBV5-5 with TRBJ1-1; D is unresolved. Germline V gene lookup returns CDR1 SGHKS and CDR2 YYEKEE (reference sequence). The CDR3 is 13 amino acids. V gave up 0 bases and J gave up 2 bases, with 5 bases separating them.

The chain joins TRBV4-2 to TRBJ1-1; unclear D gene. V shed 0 bases and J shed 1 base, with 15 bases lying between them. Germline CDR1 LGHNA, CDR2 YNFKEQ. This CDR3 comprises 17 residues. In DNA form, the CDR3 reads TGTGCCAGCAGCCAAGATGGGAGCGGGGATGGGAACACTGAAGCTTTCTTT. Translated, it gives CASSQDGSGDGNTEAFF.

V and J are TRBV19 and TRBJ1-1, with D unclear. V was trimmed by 2 bases and J by 4 bases, leaving 14 bases between them. The V gene's germline CDR1 is LNHDA and CDR2 SQIVND (reference sequence). The CDR3 consists of 15 residues. The CDR3 bases are TGTGCCAGTAGTATATCGCCCGGGAGAGGCACTGAAGCTTTCTTT. It yields the protein CASSISPGRGTEAFF. The variable domain in full, completed from reference TRBV19 and TRBJ1-1, reads DGGITQSPKYLFRKEGQNVTLSCEQNLNHDAMYWYRQDPGQGLRLIYYSQIVNDFQKGDIAEGYSVSREKKESFPLTVTSAQKNPTAFYLCASSISPGRGTEAFFGQGTRLTVV.

The genes are TRBV18 and TRBJ2-2; maybe TRBD1 (6 bases). V dropped 3 bases and J dropped 5 bases, with 19 bases sitting between them. Germline V gene lookup returns CDR1 KGHSH and CDR2 LQKENI. CDR3 size: 17 residues. CDR3 protein: CASSPQGSVFSTGELFF. For the CDR3, the DNA is TGTGCCAGCTCACCCCAGGGGTCCGTCTTTTCTACCGGGGAGCTGTTTTTT.

In nucleotides, the CDR3 is TGTGCCAGTACCGAAGGGGACAGAGTCTCTGGGGCCAACGTCCTGACTTTC. Protein: CASTEGDRVSGANVLTF. The chain uses TRBV19 and TRBJ2-6; TRBD1 matches at 7 bases. J was trimmed by 0 bases and V by 7 bases; bases with no gene match: 9. Germline V lookup: CDR1 LNHDA, CDR2 SQIVND (reference sequence). CDR3 length equals 17 residues.